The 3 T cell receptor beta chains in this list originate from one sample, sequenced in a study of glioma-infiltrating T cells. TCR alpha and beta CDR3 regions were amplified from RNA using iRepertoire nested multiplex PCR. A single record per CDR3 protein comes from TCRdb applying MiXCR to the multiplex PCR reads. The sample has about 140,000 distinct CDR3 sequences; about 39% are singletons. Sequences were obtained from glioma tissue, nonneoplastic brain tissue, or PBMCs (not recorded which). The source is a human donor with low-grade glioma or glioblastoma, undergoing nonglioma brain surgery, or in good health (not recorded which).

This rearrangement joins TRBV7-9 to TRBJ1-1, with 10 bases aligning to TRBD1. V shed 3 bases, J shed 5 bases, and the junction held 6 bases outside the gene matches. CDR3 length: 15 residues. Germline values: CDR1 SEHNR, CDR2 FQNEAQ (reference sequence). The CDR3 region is CASSFTGTGVTEAFF. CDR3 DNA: TGTGCCAGCAGCTTTACCGGGACAGGGGTTACTGAAGCTTTCTTT. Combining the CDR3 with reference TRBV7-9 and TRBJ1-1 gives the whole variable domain DTGVSQNPRHKITKRGQNVTFRCDPISEHNRLYWYRQTLGQGPEFLTYFQNEAQLEKSRLLSDRFSAERPKGSFSTLEIQRTEQGDSAMYLCASSFTGTGVTEAFFGQGTRLTVV.

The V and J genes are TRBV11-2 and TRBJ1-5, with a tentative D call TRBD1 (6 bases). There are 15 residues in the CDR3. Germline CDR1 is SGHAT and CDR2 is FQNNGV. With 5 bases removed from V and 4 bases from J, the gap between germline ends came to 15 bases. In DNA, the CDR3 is TGTGCCAGCAGCCTCTCCGGGACAAGTAATCAGCCCCAGCATTTT. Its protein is CASSLSGTSNQPQHF.

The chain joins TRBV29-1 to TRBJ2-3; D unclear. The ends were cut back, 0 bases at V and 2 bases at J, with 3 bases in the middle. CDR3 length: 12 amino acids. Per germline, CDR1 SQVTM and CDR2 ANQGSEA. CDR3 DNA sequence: TGCAGCGTTGAAGATCCCACAGATACGCAGTATTTT. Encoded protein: CSVEDPTDTQYF.